These T cell receptor beta chains were read from a single sample in a study of CD8+ T cells in alopecia areata. Generated by immunoSEQ multiplex PCR, the TCRdb table keeps only in-frame clones and is missing some. The sample holds fewer than 110,000 clones, 84% seen once. The sample here was CD8+ T cells sorted from blood, taken at week 24, from a patient treated with tofacitinib. Every receptor here comes from a human donor with alopecia areata. The CDR3 runs from the conserved cysteine through the conserved F or W. The D gene is left open where the match is weak. Clone size is stated in some rows and not others, as once, few, many or a class when expanded.

once,TRBD1,TRBJ2-7,TRBV2,CASMRGQNEQYF,TGTGCCAGCATGAGGGGGCAAAACGAGCAGTACTTC
.,.,TRBJ2-1,TRBV30,CAWTPQGNEQFF,TGTGCCTGGACCCCGCAAGGCAATGAGCAGTTCTTC
.,.,TRBJ2-5,TRBV29-1,CSVEAGSEQYF,TGCAGCGTTGAGGCAGGGAGTGAGCAGTACTTC
.,.,TRBJ1-4,TRBV7-9,CASSFGRYGDEKLFF,TGTGCCAGCAGCTTTGGTCGGTATGGGGATGAAAAACTGTTTTTT
.,.,TRBJ1-4,TRBV7-2,CASSLVRGTNEKLFF,TGTGCCAGCAGCTTAGTAAGGGGCACTAATGAAAAACTGTTTTTT
few,TRBD1,TRBJ2-1,TRBV10-3,CAITPIPGQGAIDEQFF,TGTGCCATCACCCCGATCCCGGGACAGGGGGCTATCGATGAGCAGTTCTTC
.,.,TRBJ2-5,TRBV27,CASSLSGIKETQYF,TGTGCCAGCAGTTTATCCGGGATTAAAGAGACCCAGTACTTC
.,.,TRBJ1-1,TRBV6-5,CASSYSPLPNEAFF,TGTGCCAGCAGTTACAGCCCTTTACCTAACGAAGCTTTCTTT
.,.,TRBJ1-4,TRBV27,CASAVFNQEEKLFF,TGTGCCAGCGCCGTTTTTAACCAGGAGGAAAAACTGTTTTTT
.,.,TRBJ1-6,TRBV4-1,CASSQLNTGNSPLHF,TGCGCCAGCAGCCAACTTAATACTGGGAATTCACCCCTCCACTTT
.,TRBD2,TRBJ2-7,TRBV9,CASSTSSSGPEEQYF,TGTGCCAGCAGCACGAGCTCTAGCGGTCCTGAGGAGCAGTACTTC
.,TRBD2,TRBJ2-4,TRBV7-9,CASSLMAGVAKNIQYF,TGTGCCAGCAGCTTAATGGCGGGGGTAGCCAAAAACATTCAGTACTTC
once,TRBD2,TRBJ2-5,TRBV30,CAWSVLGEAGEETQYF,TGTGCCTGGAGTGTCCTTGGAGAAGCGGGAGAAGAGACCCAGTACTTC
few,.,TRBJ1-2,TRBV11-2,CASSLGDYGYTF,TGTGCCAGCAGCTTAGGGGACTATGGCTACACCTTC
.,.,TRBJ1-1,TRBV11-2,CASSLITEAFF,TGTGCCAGCAGCTTAATCACTGAAGCTTTCTTT
once,.,TRBJ2-3,TRBV4-1,CASSQGGGAGRADTQYF,TGCGCCAGCAGCCAAGGAGGGGGGGCCGGTAGGGCAGATACGCAGTATTTT
.,.,TRBJ2-5,TRBV7-9,CASSSPEEQETQYF,TGTGCCAGCAGCTCCCCAGAAGAACAAGAGACCCAGTACTTC
.,.,TRBJ2-7,TRBV23-1,CASSQPERQIF,TGCGCCAGCAGTCAACCCGAAAGACAGATCTTC
.,.,TRBJ2-6,TRBV2,CASSEERGRGSSGANVLTF,TGTGCCAGCAGTGAAGAAAGGGGCAGGGGCTCCTCTGGGGCCAACGTCCTGACTTTC
.,.,TRBJ2-5,TRBV6-5,CASSYSRETQYF,TGTGCCAGCAGTTACTCTCGAGAGACCCAGTACTTC
.,.,TRBJ2-3,TRBV4-1,CASSLGWPSTQYF,TGCGCCAGCAGCCTAGGTTGGCCGAGTACGCAGTATTTT
.,TRBD2,TRBJ2-7,TRBV5-6,CASSSGGSPYEQYF,TGTGCCAGCAGCTCGGGGGGTTCCCCCTACGAGCAGTACTTC
few,TRBD2,TRBJ2-7,TRBV4-3,CASSQDRGGYEQYF,TGCGCCAGCAGCCAAGATCGGGGGGGGTACGAGCAGTACTTC
.,.,TRBJ2-5,TRBV9,CASSSQGTRGETQYF,TGTGCCAGCAGCTCCCAAGGGACCCGCGGAGAGACCCAGTACTTC
.,.,TRBJ2-2,TRBV7-9,CASSWAGKDTGELFF,TGTGCCAGCAGCTGGGCAGGGAAGGACACCGGGGAGCTGTTTTTT
.,.,TRBJ2-3,TRBV9,CASTPVGISSTDTQYF,TGTGCCAGCACCCCTGTGGGGATATCTAGCACAGATACGCAGTATTTT
.,.,TRBJ2-7,TRBV7-9,CASSYPPEQYF,TGTGCCAGCAGCTATCCCCCCGAGCAGTACTTC
.,.,TRBJ2-5,TRBV6-5,CASSSMETQYF,TGTGCCAGCAGTTCTATGGAGACCCAGTACTTC
.,.,TRBJ1-6,TRBV4-1,CASSQVRGTESPLHF,TGCGCCAGCAGCCAAGTCAGAGGGACGGAATCACCCCTCCACTTT
.,.,TRBJ2-7,TRBV4-3,CASSQEDEGSFYEQYF,TGCGCCAGCAGCCAAGAGGATGAAGGGTCCTTCTACGAGCAGTACTTC
medium-sized,.,TRBJ2-5,TRBV10-3,CAISESGENQETQYF,TGTGCCATCAGTGAGTCGGGAGAAAACCAAGAGACCCAGTACTTC
.,TRBD2,TRBJ2-3,TRBV19,CASTTGGNTQYF,TGTGCCAGCACCACGGGGGGGAATACGCAGTATTTT
.,.,TRBJ2-3,TRBV6-5,CASSYEGADTQYF,TGTGCCAGCAGTTACGAGGGGGCAGATACGCAGTATTTT
.,TRBD1,TRBJ1-1,TRBV5-6,CASSLAGAGGFMNTEAFF,TGTGCCAGCAGCTTGGCCGGAGCAGGGGGCTTCATGAACACTGAAGCTTTCTTT
.,.,TRBJ1-5,TRBV30,CAWRSTSNQPQHF,TGTGCCTGGAGATCTACTAGCAATCAGCCCCAGCATTTT
.,.,TRBJ2-3,TRBV11-2,CASSLGPPGSATDTQYF,TGTGCCAGCAGCTTAGGCCCCCCCGGGTCCGCCACAGATACGCAGTATTTT